This is a list of T cell receptor beta chains from one sample in a study of T-cell reconstitution after alpha-beta-depleted transplantation in children. Each CDR3 protein is one row after TCRdb ran MiXCR on the PCR reads. The data show around 440,000 distinct CDR3 sequences, 15% to 20% seen once. Material: PBMCs, mostly from graft donor cells, obtained 360 days after TCRalphabeta/CD19-depleted stem cell transplant. These receptors all come from a boy younger than two who had a stem cell transplant for Wiskott-Aldrich syndrome, so the T cells may come from the graft donor. CDR3s include the opening cysteine and the closing phenylalanine or tryptophan.

TRBV6-5	TRBJ2-7	CASSFPGEQYF
TRBV7-9	TRBJ2-1	CASSLRLAGLYNEQFF
TRBV2	TRBJ1-3	CASGTPNSGNTIYF
TRBV5-1	TRBJ2-7	CASSSMTGSYEQYF
TRBV27	TRBJ2-5	CASKRDRVETQYF
TRBV10-3	TRBJ2-1	CAINRGDNEQFF
TRBV28	TRBJ2-7	CASSLPVPGASYEQYF
TRBV11-2	TRBJ2-3	CASSLGVFPYCTDTQYF
TRBV15	TRBJ2-5	CATSRVNGPLEQYF
TRBV12-3/TRBV12-4	TRBJ2-5	CASGSPYQETQYF
TRBV6-1	TRBJ2-1	CASRETGNNEQFF
TRBV11-1	TRBJ2-6	CASSLGRPGSLRSNVLTF
TRBV7-9	TRBJ2-3	CASSLGRTRKFTDTQYF
TRBV20-1	TRBJ1-3	CSAPDRVSGNTIYF
TRBV2	TRBJ2-1	CASSFRTYNEQFF
TRBV14	TRBJ2-2	CASSQAQRSNTGELFF
TRBV21-1	TRBJ2-3	CASSNGLAGTDTQYF
TRBV12-3/TRBV12-4	TRBJ2-3	CASSRHTRPDTQYF
TRBV4-3	TRBJ2-1	CASSKTSGSYEQFF
TRBV4-1	TRBJ2-7	CASSQGPSEQYF
TRBV12-3/TRBV12-4	TRBJ2-1	CASTIHRGVSEQFF
TRBV24-1	TRBJ2-1	CATSDSRGPLDEQFF
TRBV4-3	TRBJ2-7	CASSQDLVKSGNEQYF
TRBV12-3/TRBV12-4	TRBJ2-5	CASSPGQVKETQYF
TRBV18	TRBJ2-7	CASSPLEGGEQYF
TRBV12-3/TRBV12-4	TRBJ2-7	CASSFNRVREQYF
TRBV12-3/TRBV12-4	TRBJ2-6	CASTREVGSGANVLTF
TRBV4-1	TRBJ1-2	CASSQIRQGYYGYTF
TRBV11-1	TRBJ1-4	CASSSPEGSLTPATNEKLFF
TRBV5-1	TRBJ2-7	CASSLYSPGTADGEQYF
TRBV5-1	TRBJ2-3	CASSLAREYTQYF
TRBV3-1	TRBJ2-5	CASSPGPRETQYF
TRBV4-2	TRBJ2-7	CASSQDTSREQYF
TRBV24-1	TRBJ2-5	CATSDPGGQETQYF
TRBV2	TRBJ2-1	CASSARGLGSYNEQFF
TRBV12-3/TRBV12-4	TRBJ2-7	CASSPLISDEQYF
TRBV10-3	TRBJ2-2	CAIGKMLFKELFF
TRBV5-1	TRBJ2-1	CASSLGVVTNDNEQFF
TRBV6-2/TRBV6-3	TRBJ2-7	CASRIGGKGVYEQYF
TRBV25-1	TRBJ2-1	CASSESGGGFHEQFF
TRBV7-8	TRBJ2-3	CASRPSNTDTQYF
TRBV4-1	TRBJ2-5	CASSQDGLAGGRETQYF
TRBV4-1	TRBJ2-2	CASSQGGPGLDHTGELFF
TRBV24-1	TRBJ2-1	CATSDRGVAAEQFF
TRBV18	TRBJ1-1	CASSPQDTKNTEAFF
TRBV28	TRBJ2-2	CASSNYNTGELFF
TRBV9	TRBJ1-5	CASSVGNSNQPQHF
TRBV5-1	TRBJ2-7	CASSPLGQGYEQYF
TRBV27	TRBJ2-3	CASSSAGVTYTDTQYF
TRBV20-1	TRBJ2-7	CSATDPKTYEQYF
TRBV11-2	TRBJ2-1	CASSLGRPSSYNEQFF
TRBV7-9	TRBJ2-5	CASSLVWGQGPF
TRBV20-1	TRBJ2-7	CSATPGPTRYEQYF